The source of this TCR beta chain is a study of cytomegalovirus exposure and HLA in healthy donors. The study, taken as a whole, reports: There were a few CMV-associated chains whose specificity for CMV antigens was confirmed in vitro. On later analysis, the bulk of CMV-associated TCR beta chains appeared to be HLA-restricted.

Losses at the gene ends were 5 bases for V and 6 bases for J; bases not matched to a gene: 7. CDR1 and CDR2 from the germline V gene are SGHTA and FQGNSA. The CDR3 is 15 residues long. Notes on this clone: Its antigen is undetermined.

60 Vbeta and 13 Jbeta primers were used in PCR. Sequenced by immunoSEQ multiplex PCR; TCRdb stores in-frame clones only, minus some. The data contain over 150,000 clones, approximately 85% of them singletons. The chain recombines TRBV7-2 with TRBJ2-1; 10 bases fit TRBD2. The sample comprised PBMCs. This receptor was obtained from a girl aged 10 to 17 in good health and CMV-seropositive. The CDR3 sequence is CASSLQRGGVNEQFF. In DNA form, the CDR3 reads TGTGCCAGCAGCCTCCAGCGGGGGGGGGTCAATGAGCAGTTCTTC.